Following are 31 T cell receptor beta chains from one sample sequenced in a study of human thymus T cells. This table comes from immunoSEQ multiplex PCR, and its TCRdb copy is limited to in-frame clones, with some not included. The data contain about 120,000 clones, around 94% of them singletons. From resections taken during corrective heart surgery, the thymus tissue was obtained. Sequencing was carried out using thymus tissue. Source of these receptors: a boy under three years old with a congenital heart defect but otherwise immunologically healthy.

The chain combines TRBV28 with TRBJ2-7; TRBD1 is a possible D gene (6 bases). This CDR3 has 14 residues. V shed 7 bases and J shed 5 bases, with 18 bases lying between them. Germline V CDR1 and CDR2: MDHEN, SYDVKM. CDR3 amino acids: CASTPPDRFDEQYF. The CDR3 DNA reads as TGTGCCAGCACCCCCCCGGACAGATTCGACGAGCAGTACTTC. Supplemented by reference TRBV28 and TRBJ2-7, the full variable domain reads DVKVTQSSRYLVKRTGEKVFLECVQDMDHENMFWYRQDPGLGLRLIYFSYDVKMKEKGDIPEGYSVSREKKERFSLILESASTNQTSMYLCASTPPDRFDEQYFGPGTRLTVT.

The rearrangement links TRBV2 to TRBJ2-1; TRBD2 matches 15 bases. Germline values: CDR1 SNHLY, CDR2 FYNNEI. The trim removed 4 bases at V and 7 bases at J, leaving 8 bases unmatched. The CDR3 covers 17 residues. CDR3 DNA sequence: TGTGCCAGCAGTGGGACTAGCGGGGGGGCCGGGATGAATGAGCAGTTCTTC. It codes for CASSGTSGGAGMNEQFF. The whole variable domain, filled in from reference TRBV2 and TRBJ2-1, reads EPEVTQTPSHQVTQMGQEVILRCVPISNHLYFYWYRQILGQKVEFLVSFYNNEISEKSEIFDDQFSVERPDGSNFTLKIRSTKLEDSAMYFCASSGTSGGAGMNEQFFGPGTRLTVL.

The gene calls are TRBV30 and TRBJ1-2, with a tentative D call TRBD1 (6 bases). CDR3 length: 16 residues. CDR1 is GTSNPN, CDR2 SVGIG, per germline (reference sequence). Trimming removed 2 bases from V and 3 bases from J, with 19 bases in between. This CDR3 reads CAWSRDTRKKDYGYTF. The CDR3 DNA follows: TGTGCCTGGAGTCGGGACACCAGAAAAAAGGACTATGGCTACACCTTC.

The chain joins TRBV5-1 to TRBJ1-3; TRBD1 matches 7 bases. Germline CDR1 and CDR2: SGHRS and YFSETQ. CDR3 length: 16 amino acids. The V segment lost 4 bases and the J segment 0 bases; nucleotides outside the gene matches: 7. As DNA, the CDR3 is TGCGCCAGCAGCGCAGGACAGGTCCGCTCTGGAAACACCATATATTTT. This sequence encodes CASSAGQVRSGNTIYF.

This chain links TRBV7-2 with TRBJ2-1, with D possibly being TRBD1 (5 bases). Germline lookup yields CDR1 SGHTA and CDR2 FQGNSA. The CDR3 contains 17 residues. V lost 1 base to trimming and J lost 0 bases, with 13 bases between them. CDR3 DNA: TGTGCCAGCAGCTTAGAGTCGACAGACCACTCCTACAATGAGCAGTTCTTC. As protein: CASSLESTDHSYNEQFF. Together with reference TRBV7-2 and TRBJ2-1, the CDR3 gives the full variable domain: GAGVSQSPSNKVTEKGKDVELRCDPISGHTALYWYRQSLGQGLEFLIYFQGNSAPDKSGLPSDRFSAERTGGSVSTLTIQRTQQEDSAVYLCASSLESTDHSYNEQFFGPGTRLTVL.

The V and J genes are TRBV7-8 and TRBJ1-5; D may be TRBD1 (5 bases). Germline V gene lookup returns CDR1 SGHVS and CDR2 FQNEAQ. Trimming removed 5 bases from V and 0 bases from J, with 23 bases in between. The CDR3 covers 19 residues. The CDR3 nucleotides are TGTGCCAGCAGCGGATCGGGACCCCCCCGGGGTCATAGCAATCAGCCCCAGCATTTT. Protein sequence: CASSGSGPPRGHSNQPQHF.

This rearrangement joins TRBV25-1 to TRBJ2-5; D remains unclear. CDR1 is MGHDK and CDR2 is SYGVNS in the germline V gene. The CDR3 extends over 16 amino acids. The V gene lost 6 bases and the J gene lost 2 bases, with 19 bases spanning the gap. The DNA for the CDR3 is TGTGCCAGCAGCAGTCCTGTCCGACCCCCTCAAGAGACCCAGTACTTC. As protein: CASSSPVRPPQETQYF.

V and J are TRBV19 and TRBJ2-5, with 12 bases that match TRBD1. The CDR3 runs to 18 residues. The germline V gene encodes CDR1 LNHDA and CDR2 SQIVND (reference sequence). The V gene end was trimmed by 4 bases and the J gene end by 1 base; junction bases not matched to a gene: 10. CDR3 residues: CASSTRDRGRRSQETQYF. The CDR3 DNA reads as TGTGCCAGTAGTACCCGGGACAGGGGGCGGCGAAGCCAAGAGACCCAGTACTTC.

This clone was found once. The chain has TRBV9 and TRBJ1-3; D is possibly TRBD1 (5 bases). This CDR3 has 17 residues. Trimming removed 4 bases from V and 3 bases from J, with 20 bases in between. Per germline, CDR1 SGDLS and CDR2 YYNGEE. The CDR3 coding sequence is TGTGCCAGCAGCCCAGTTCTAGCAGGGAAGAATGGAAACACCATATATTTT. Amino acids: CASSPVLAGKNGNTIYF.

This clone was detected only once. This chain connects TRBV9 to TRBJ2-6, with 11 bases matching TRBD1. The CDR3 is 18 amino acids. CDR1 is SGDLS and CDR2 is YYNGEE in the germline V gene. The trim removed 4 bases at V and 0 bases at J, leaving 6 bases unmatched. The CDR3 is CASSLPGTGGSGANVLTF. CDR3 coding DNA: TGTGCCAGCAGCCTCCCGGGGACAGGGGGCTCTGGGGCCAACGTCCTGACTTTC.

The chain links TRBV19 to TRBJ2-3; D may be TRBD1 (5 bases). Trimming removed 5 bases from V and 7 bases from J, with 16 bases in between. CDR1 is LNHDA and CDR2 is SQIVND in the germline V gene (reference sequence). This CDR3 is 14 amino acids long. CDR3 sequence: CASSAGADLNTQYF. In DNA, the CDR3 is TGTGCCAGTAGTGCTGGGGCAGACTTAAATACGCAGTATTTT.

This clone was observed a few times. The rearrangement links TRBV27 to TRBJ1-2; 11 nucleotides match TRBD1. CDR1 and CDR2 (germline): MNHEY, SMNVEV (reference sequence). Trimming took 5 bases from V and 2 from J; bases not matched to a gene: 4. This CDR3 comprises 15 residues. The CDR3 DNA sequence: TGTGCCAGCAGTCCGGGGACAGGGGGAAACTATGGCTACACCTTC. Encoded protein: CASSPGTGGNYGYTF.

This chain uses TRBV2 with TRBJ1-2; 10 bases fit TRBD1. Germline loops: CDR1 SNHLY, CDR2 FYNNEI. Trimming removed 6 bases from V and 0 bases from J; junction bases left unmatched: 22. There are 21 residues in the CDR3. This chain's CDR3 is CASRAGTGAGRRRGSNYGYTF. CDR3 in DNA: TGTGCCAGCAGGGCCGGGACAGGGGCGGGGAGGCGTCGAGGCTCTAACTATGGCTACACCTTC.

CDR3 residues: CASSQITTVNEKLFF. CDR3 sequence (DNA): TGTGCCAGCAGCCAAATTACGACGGTGAATGAAAAACTGTTTTTT. The J gene is TRBJ1-4, the V gene TRBV4-2; D gene unclear. The V gene lost 2 bases and the J gene lost 5 bases, with 12 bases spanning the gap. CDR1 is LGHNA, CDR2 YNFKEQ, per germline. CDR3 size: 15 residues.

The chain carries TRBV18 and TRBJ2-1; possibly TRBD2 for D (6 bases). This CDR3 region has 15 residues. V lost 4 bases and J lost 7, with 17 bases in between. CDR1 is KGHSH, CDR2 LQKENI, per germline. The CDR3 is CASSQPTRLPNEQFF. The CDR3 DNA reads TGTGCCAGCTCACAACCGACTAGGCTGCCAAATGAGCAGTTCTTC.

The DNA for the CDR3 is TGTGCCAGCATCAGGGGAAGAGGACAGGGGAAAGGAGAGCCCCAGCATTTT. Protein product: CASIRGRGQGKGEPQHF. V usage is TRBV27 and J usage is TRBJ1-5, with 9 bases that match TRBD1. With V trimmed by 7 bases and J by 8 bases, 18 bases remained unmatched. The CDR3 extends over 17 amino acids. The germline V gene has CDR1 MNHEY and CDR2 SMNVEV (reference sequence).

V and J are TRBV18 and TRBJ2-7; D is unclear. This CDR3 is 13 amino acids long. Germline assignment: CDR1 KGHSH and CDR2 LQKENI. V lost 3 bases to trimming and J lost 2 bases, with 8 bases between them. CDR3 protein: CASSPGLAYEQYF. The CDR3 DNA is TGTGCCAGCTCACCCGGCCTCGCCTACGAGCAGTACTTC.

The chain has TRBV19 and TRBJ1-6, with TRBD1 identical over 8 bases. The CDR3 loop spans 13 amino acids. The V gene's germline CDR1 is LNHDA and CDR2 SQIVND (reference sequence). V trimming: 3 bases; J trimming: 8 bases; junction bases outside the gene matches: 0. The CDR3 region is CASSMTGDSPLHF. The CDR3 DNA is TGTGCCAGTAGTATGACAGGGGATTCACCCCTCCACTTT.

The gene calls are TRBV5-6 and TRBJ2-2, with 12 nucleotides matching TRBD2. Trimming took 1 base from V and 3 from J; bases not matched to a gene: 4. CDR3 size: 17 residues. Germline CDR1 is SGHDT and CDR2 is YYEEEE. Written as DNA, the CDR3 is TGTGCCAGCAGCTTGACTAGCGGGGGGCCATACACCGGGGAGCTGTTTTTT. It yields the protein CASSLTSGGPYTGELFF.

This chain uses TRBV30 with TRBJ2-2; D not resolved. CDR1 and CDR2 from the germline V gene are GTSNPN and SVGIG (reference sequence). V shed 0 bases and J shed 3 bases, with 11 bases lying between them. The CDR3 has 15 amino acids. The CDR3 DNA follows: TGTGCCTGGAGTGTAACCAGAAGGGACACCGGGGAGCTGTTTTTT. This sequence encodes CAWSVTRRDTGELFF.

The chain carries TRBV27 and TRBJ2-7; D gene unclear. Looked up from germline, CDR1 is MNHEY and CDR2 is SMNVEV (reference sequence). The CDR3 runs to 12 residues. The ends were cut back, 5 bases at V and 4 bases at J, with 9 bases in the middle. In nucleotides, the CDR3 is TGTGCCAGCAGTCCCCTCACTTACGAGCAGTACTTC. Its protein product is CASSPLTYEQYF.

The V gene is TRBV28, the J gene TRBJ1-4, with unresolved D. CDR1 is MDHEN and CDR2 is SYDVKM in the germline V gene. CDR3 size: 14 residues. With 6 bases removed from V and 0 bases from J, the gap between germline ends came to 8 bases. CDR3 sequence: CASRNGATNEKLFF. The CDR3 bases are TGTGCCAGCAGAAATGGGGCAACTAATGAAAAACTGTTTTTT.

V gene TRBV2 combines with J gene TRBJ2-7; D unclear. Germline-derived CDR1 and CDR2 are SNHLY and FYNNEI. V was trimmed by 5 bases and J by 4 bases, leaving 12 bases between them. The CDR3 totals 13 residues. The CDR3 region is CASSSANFYEQYF. Written as DNA, the CDR3 is TGTGCCAGCAGTAGCGCCAATTTTTACGAGCAGTACTTC.

A single count supports this clone. The V and J genes are TRBV28 and TRBJ2-7, with D possibly being TRBD1 or TRBD2 (5 bases each). CDR1 is MDHEN, CDR2 SYDVKM, per germline. The V and J ends lost 6 bases and 3 bases respectively, with 12 bases between them. The CDR3 extends over 13 amino acids. The DNA for the CDR3 is TGTGCCAGCAGCGCCGTGAGGGGCTACGAGCAGTACTTC. The encoded protein is CASSAVRGYEQYF.

DNA of the CDR3: TGTGCCAGCAGGCGCAAACCGGGACACCGCAACTATGGCTACACCTTC. Translating gives CASRRKPGHRNYGYTF. The gene calls are TRBV11-2 and TRBJ1-2, with a weak D call TRBD1 (6 bases). Looked up from germline, CDR1 is SGHAT and CDR2 is FQNNGV. V dropped 6 bases and J dropped 2 bases, with 19 bases sitting between them. The CDR3 covers 16 residues.

This rearrangement joins TRBV12-5 to TRBJ1-1; D gene uncertain. Trimming removed 3 bases from V and 3 bases from J, with 14 bases in between. The CDR3 extends over 15 amino acids. Germline V CDR1 and CDR2: LGHNT, FRNRAP. Here the CDR3 reads CASGFDFTRDTEAFF. Here the CDR3 DNA reads TGTGCTAGTGGTTTCGATTTCACAAGGGACACTGAAGCTTTCTTT.

The V call is TRBV12-5, the J call TRBJ2-7; D not certain. V was shortened by 0 bases and J by 6 bases, with 6 bases between the two germline ends. Germline assignment: CDR1 LGHNT and CDR2 FRNRAP. The CDR3 length is 12 residues. In nucleotides, the CDR3 is TGTGCTAGTGGTTTGGTACTGCCCGAGCAGTACTTC. It is translated as CASGLVLPEQYF.

The J gene is TRBJ2-3, the V gene TRBV6-4, with D possibly matching TRBD1 (7 bases). This CDR3 contains 16 residues. The germline CDR1 and CDR2 sequences are MRHNA and SNTAGT. The V and J ends lost 5 bases and 5 bases respectively, with 20 bases between them. The DNA for the CDR3 is TGTGCCAGCAGTCGGACGGCAGGGGGAGGAGGAGATACGCAGTATTTT. Its translation: CASSRTAGGGGDTQYF.

V usage is TRBV28 and J usage is TRBJ2-2; D is undetermined. Germline loops: CDR1 MDHEN, CDR2 SYDVKM. The CDR3 has 14 residues. V lost 6 bases and J lost 3, with 11 bases in between. The CDR3 here is CASSDSGYTGELFF. DNA for the CDR3: TGTGCCAGCAGCGATTCTGGGTACACCGGGGAGCTGTTTTTT. Using reference TRBV28 and TRBJ2-2 for the parts outside the CDR3, the full variable domain is DVKVTQSSRYLVKRTGEKVFLECVQDMDHENMFWYRQDPGLGLRLIYFSYDVKMKEKGDIPEGYSVSREKKERFSLILESASTNQTSMYLCASSDSGYTGELFFGEGSRLTVL.

V gene TRBV4-3 combines with J gene TRBJ1-1; 10 bases align to TRBD1. Germline CDR1 is LGHNA and CDR2 is YSLEER. The CDR3 has 15 amino acids. V lost 4 bases to trimming and J lost 1 base; unmatched junction nucleotides: 3. CDR3 DNA sequence: TGCGCCAGCAGCCCTCGACAGGGGGCGAACACTGAAGCTTTCTTT. Translated, it gives CASSPRQGANTEAFF.

This clone came up once. This rearrangement joins TRBV2 to TRBJ2-1; no reliable D call. CDR3 length: 16 residues. The germline gives CDR1 SNHLY, CDR2 FYNNEI. Trimming took 1 base from V and 2 from J, leaving 12 bases between them. The CDR3 region has the DNA TGTGCCAGCAGTGAAGAGGAGTCAAAACCCTACAATGAGCAGTTCTTC. Residues: CASSEEESKPYNEQFF.